The 2 T cell receptor beta chains below come from one sample, sequenced in a study of blood T cell repertoires in COVID-19. Assay: immunoSEQ multiplex PCR; the TCRdb copy retains only in-frame clones and omits some. The sample holds 79,000 or so clones, about 87% seen once. The material sequenced was peripheral blood. These receptor sequences come from a human donor in a cohort sampled during active COVID-19.

This clone came up once. V usage is TRBV11-3 and J usage is TRBJ2-1, with 10 bases fitting TRBD1. Germline V gene data show CDR1 as SGHNT and CDR2 as YENEEA. This CDR3 spans 14 amino acids. V gave up 8 bases and J gave up 7 bases; unmatched junction bases: 8. The CDR3 bases are TGTGCCAGCTCTCGGACAGGGGGACGGAATGAGCAGTTCTTC. This encodes CASSRTGGRNEQFF.

This chain joins TRBV21-1 and TRBJ2-7; TRBD2 is the table's D call, not checked against the DNA. TRBV21-1 represents a pseudogene. The CDR3 is made up of 17 amino acids. The DNA for the CDR3 is TGTGCCAGCAGCAAAGCCCTAGCTCCGACCCCGACCGGCGAGCAGTACTTC. This sequence encodes CASSKALAPTPTGEQYF.